This entry lists 16 T cell receptor beta chains sequenced from one sample in a study of shared clonotypes between healthy human individuals. Libraries were prepared by immunoSEQ multiplex PCR; TCRdb keeps only in-frame clonotypes and omits some of them. This table has about 2.4 million clones, more than 85% appearing once. Sequenced sample: naive CD4+ T cells from PBMCs. Subset denoted: CD45RA+ positively selected. These receptors were obtained from a man between 18 and 29 years old in good health. Some clones in this sample may be carry-over from other donors' samples.

V usage is TRBV2 and J usage is TRBJ2-3; D possibly corresponds to TRBD2 (5 bases). Germline V gene data show CDR1 as SNHLY and CDR2 as FYNNEI. Trimming left V 5 bases short and J 10 bases short, with 13 bases between. This CDR3 is 12 amino acids long. CDR3 in amino acids: CASSLTSRPQYF. CDR3 in DNA: TGTGCCAGCAGTCTCACTAGTCGTCCGCAGTATTTT. The full variable domain, its missing parts supplied by reference TRBV2 and TRBJ2-3, is EPEVTQTPSHQVTQMGQEVILRCVPISNHLYFYWYRQILGQKVEFLVSFYNNEISEKSEIFDDQFSVERPDGSNFTLKIRSTKLEDSAMYFCASSLTSRPQYFGPGTRLTVL.

This clone was observed a few times. The genes are TRBV6-5 and TRBJ1-5, with D unresolved. This CDR3 contains 13 residues. Germline loops: CDR1 MNHEY, CDR2 SVGAGI. V lost 2 bases, J lost 3 bases, and 5 bases lay in between. CDR3 in amino acids: CASSYIANQPQHF. Here the CDR3 DNA reads TGTGCCAGCAGTTACATAGCCAATCAGCCCCAGCATTTT.

The gene calls are TRBV5-1 and TRBJ2-2; TRBD1 or TRBD2 may be the D gene (6 bases each). The V end lost 3 bases, the J end lost 7 bases, and 16 bases lay between the germline ends. The V gene's germline CDR1 is SGHRS and CDR2 YFSETQ. The CDR3 extends over 15 amino acids. CDR3 protein: CASSSNRGGNGELFF. CDR3 nucleotides: TGCGCCAGCAGCTCCAACAGAGGGGGGAACGGGGAGCTGTTTTTT.

This sequence joins TRBV5-4 and TRBJ1-4, with no clear D. The V gene lost 3 bases and the J gene lost 8 bases, with 17 bases spanning the gap. The germline CDR1 and CDR2 sequences are SGHNT and YYREEE (reference sequence). This CDR3 comprises 15 residues. CDR3 amino acids: CASSSPADGPEKLFF. In DNA, the CDR3 is TGTGCCAGCAGCTCCCCGGCTGACGGTCCGGAAAAACTGTTTTTT.

This chain connects TRBV5-4 to TRBJ2-3; D call uncertain. CDR3 size: 14 residues. Between the trimmed V and J ends, which lost 0 bases and 0 bases, there was a span of 5 bases. Germline-derived CDR1 and CDR2 are SGHNT and YYREEE (reference sequence). CDR3 region: CASSLAVSTDTQYF. As DNA, the CDR3 is TGTGCCAGCAGCTTGGCAGTGAGCACAGATACGCAGTATTTT.

V is TRBV10-3 and J is TRBJ2-7, with D perhaps TRBD1 or TRBD2 (7 bases each). The CDR3 is 15 residues long. Trimming pared 5 bases from V and 10 bases from J, leaving 24 bases between. Germline V gives CDR1 ENHRY, CDR2 SYGVKD. The CDR3 DNA sequence: TGTGCCATCAGTCAGGGGGGGGCTAGCGGACCTGGCCAGTACTTC. This gives the protein CAISQGGASGPGQYF.

To note about this clone: Different DNA sequences within this sample yield the same CDR3. V and J are TRBV6-5 and TRBJ2-1; TRBD2 matches 8 bases. The trim removed 0 bases at V and 6 bases at J, leaving 4 bases unmatched. The CDR3 is made up of 15 amino acids. Germline V gives CDR1 MNHEY, CDR2 SVGAGI. CDR3 sequence: CASSYSSGRINEQFF. The CDR3, as DNA: TGTGCCAGCAGTTACTCGAGCGGGAGAATCAATGAGCAGTTCTTC.

The chain links TRBV28 to TRBJ1-5; TRBD1 agrees at 8 bases. J lost 1 base, V lost 3 bases, and 5 bases had no gene match. Germline V gene sequence: CDR1 MDHEN, CDR2 SYDVKM. This CDR3 comprises 16 residues. This CDR3 reads CASSLGRGPSNQPQHF. The DNA for the CDR3 is TGTGCCAGCAGTTTGGGCAGGGGGCCGAGCAATCAGCCCCAGCATTTT.

This chain connects TRBV6-5 to TRBJ1-5; 7 bases map to TRBD1. With V trimmed by 7 bases and J by 0 bases, 3 bases remained unmatched. The CDR3 extends over 14 amino acids. Germline lookup yields CDR1 MNHEY and CDR2 SVGAGI. CDR3 bases: TGTGCCAGCAAAACAGGGGCTAGCAATCAGCCCCAGCATTTT. Translation: CASKTGASNQPQHF.

For this clone: The same CDR3 arises from other DNA sequences in this sample as well. The chain couples TRBV7-9 to TRBJ2-7; the match to TRBD1 covers 7 bases. Germline V gene sequence: CDR1 SEHNR, CDR2 FQNEAQ (reference sequence). The V gene end was trimmed by 5 bases and the J gene end by 3 bases; junction bases not matched to a gene: 1. The CDR3 spans 12 residues. The DNA for the CDR3 is TGTGCCAGCAGCCGGACAGGCTACGAGCAGTACTTC. It specifies CASSRTGYEQYF.

The chain joins TRBV10-3 to TRBJ2-1; no firm D call. The V end was cut by 3 bases, the J end by 10 bases, with 19 bases between. The CDR3 is 15 residues long. Germline-derived CDR1 and CDR2 are ENHRY and SYGVKD. CDR3 DNA: TGTGCCATCAGTGACGCTAGAGGTCCTCAATGGGAGCAGTTCTTC. Amino acids: CAISDARGPQWEQFF.

In regard to this clone: The same CDR3 can be traced to other DNA sequences in this sample. V usage is TRBV5-1 and J usage is TRBJ2-7, with D possibly matching TRBD1 (6 bases). The CDR3 is 12 amino acids. In germline, CDR1 is SGHRS, CDR2 YFSETQ. With 3 bases removed from V and 3 bases from J, the gap between germline ends came to 7 bases. Here the CDR3 reads CASSSDSYEQYF. The CDR3 DNA reads TGCGCCAGCAGCTCGGACAGCTACGAGCAGTACTTC.

This clone showed up just a few times. Other DNA sequences within the sample encode an identical CDR3. This chain joins TRBV28 and TRBJ1-5, with D unresolved. V was pared by 6 bases and J by 3 bases, with 6 bases between. The CDR3 totals 12 residues. Germline loops: CDR1 MDHEN, CDR2 SYDVKM. CDR3 region: CASSPLNQPQHF. The CDR3 DNA reads TGTGCCAGCAGCCCCCTCAATCAGCCCCAGCATTTT.

This clone was counted between two and nine times. This chain joins TRBV28 and TRBJ1-2, with TRBD1 as a possible D gene (5 bases). Germline-derived CDR1 and CDR2 are MDHEN and SYDVKM. Trimming pared 6 bases from V and 8 bases from J, leaving 22 bases between. The CDR3 loop spans 15 amino acids. The CDR3 nucleotides are TGTGCCAGCAGCCCCAGGGCTCGGCCTTTTAGGGGCTACACCTTC. Translation: CASSPRARPFRGYTF.

The rearrangement joins TRBV19 to TRBJ1-3; D is uncertain. With 8 bases removed from V and 0 bases from J, the gap between germline ends came to 11 bases. Germline loops: CDR1 LNHDA, CDR2 SQIVND (reference sequence). This CDR3 is 14 amino acids long. The CDR3: CASRKGGSGNTIYF. The CDR3 region has the DNA TGTGCCAGTCGAAAGGGTGGCTCTGGAAACACCATATATTTT.

The genes are TRBV6-6 and TRBJ2-7, with 7 bases fitting TRBD2. V was pared by 4 bases and J by 3 bases, with 9 bases of the junction left unmatched. The CDR3 is 15 residues long. Germline V gives CDR1 MNHNY, CDR2 SVGAGI (reference sequence). The CDR3 bases are TGTGCCAGCAGTTCCGAAAGGACTAGAAGCTACGAGCAGTACTTC. Translated: CASSSERTRSYEQYF.